These 27 T cell receptor beta chains share one sample of origin, sequenced in a study of STAT5B mutations in CD4+ large granular lymphocyte leukemia (dated by TCRdb to between 2021 and 2023). The library relied on the immunoSEQ multiplex PCR assay. Imported from immuneACCESS, the table was reduced by TCRdb to in-frame sequences with V and J called. These copies leave out some clones; in studies compared against another copy, an unresolved V gene accounts for under half, and the cause of the remainder is not known. The sample yields just under 20,000 clones; around 85% were counted once. The leading ten clones occupy less than 15% of the sample. The sample taken for sequencing was CD4+ T cells from blood buffy coats. These receptors originate from a human donor in good health.

The rearrangement joins TRBV7-9 to TRBJ2-7, with TRBD1 matching 9 bases. This CDR3 region has 15 residues. V was clipped by 6 bases and J by 1 base; unmatched bases: 7. CDR1 is SEHNR and CDR2 is FQNEAQ in the germline V gene (reference sequence). Here the CDR3 reads CASRPGQGKSYEQYF. For the CDR3, the DNA is TGTGCCAGCAGGCCAGGACAGGGGAAGTCCTACGAGCAGTACTTC.

This clone was counted only a few times. The chain carries TRBV19 and TRBJ1-5; 7 bases map to TRBD1. The germline CDR1 and CDR2 sequences are LNHDA and SQIVND (reference sequence). After removal of 7 bases from V and 3 bases from J, the junction contained 12 bases not matched to a gene. The length of the CDR3 is 16 residues. The CDR3 nucleotides read TGTGCCAGTACCTCAGGGGGGGGACTGAACAATCAGCCCCAGCATTTT. As protein: CASTSGGGLNNQPQHF. The full variable domain, in which reference TRBV19 and TRBJ1-5 provide the parts outside the CDR3, is DGGITQSPKYLFRKEGQNVTLSCEQNLNHDAMYWYRQDPGQGLRLIYYSQIVNDFQKGDIAEGYSVSREKKESFPLTVTSAQKNPTAFYLCASTSGGGLNNQPQHFGDGTRLSIL.

This clone has more than one count but fewer than ten. This sequence joins TRBV18 and TRBJ2-7, with TRBD1 matching 7 bases. The CDR3 runs 14 residues. Germline V lookup: CDR1 KGHSH, CDR2 LQKENI. J was trimmed by 5 bases and V by 3 bases; bases with no gene match: 7. The CDR3 DNA follows: TGTGCCAGCTCACCGATGACAGGGTCCCACGAGCAGTACTTC. Translation gives CASSPMTGSHEQYF. The complete variable domain, with remaining parts taken from reference TRBV18 and TRBJ2-7, reads NAGVMQNPRHLVRRRGQEARLRCSPMKGHSHVYWYRQLPEEGLKFMVYLQKENIIDESGMPKERFSAEFPKEGPSILRIQQVVRGDSAAYFCASSPMTGSHEQYFGPGTRLTVT.

The rearrangement links TRBV2 to TRBJ2-1; 10 positions agree with TRBD2. The CDR3 runs 16 residues. J lost 3 bases, V lost 4 bases, and 6 bases had no gene match. Germline CDR1 SNHLY, CDR2 FYNNEI. In nucleotides, the CDR3 is TGTGCCAGCAGTGGAACAGCTAGCGGGAGCTACAATGAGCAGTTCTTC. Amino acids: CASSGTASGSYNEQFF.

V is TRBV29-1 and J is TRBJ2-3, with TRBD1 identical over 7 bases. Per the germline V gene, CDR1 is SQVTM and CDR2 is ANQGSEA. V dropped 4 bases and J dropped 4; count of bases not matched to a gene: 2. The CDR3 sequence is 12 residues long. The CDR3 DNA follows: TGCAGCGTTGCGACAGGGCCAGATACGCAGTATTTT. Residues: CSVATGPDTQYF.

The genes are TRBV6-1 and TRBJ1-5; D gene uncertain. The CDR3 totals 13 residues. Germline V lookup: CDR1 MNHNS, CDR2 SASEGT. The ends were cut back, 10 bases at V and 9 bases at J, with 19 bases in the middle. The CDR3 loop is CATRNSGTWPQHF. For the CDR3, the DNA is TGTGCCACACGTAACAGCGGTACATGGCCCCAGCATTTT.

The chain employs TRBV2 and TRBJ1-2, with D maybe TRBD1 (6 bases). Between the trimmed V and J ends, which lost 4 bases and 2 bases, there was a span of 8 bases. Germline V gene data show CDR1 as SNHLY and CDR2 as FYNNEI. CDR3 length equals 13 residues. In DNA form, the CDR3 reads TGTGCCAGCAGTGGGGGGCAGAACTATGGCTACACCTTC. This translates into CASSGGQNYGYTF.

In its sample, this clone ranks as medium-sized (0.01 to 0.1%). The rearrangement joins TRBV30 to TRBJ1-4; D uncertain. Germline-derived CDR1 and CDR2 are GTSNPN and SVGIG (reference sequence). The ends were cut back, 4 bases at V and 8 bases at J, with 14 bases in the middle. This CDR3 has 13 amino acids. The CDR3 DNA reads TGTGCCTGGAATCCCACCGGGAGGGAAAAACTGTTTTTT. It codes for CAWNPTGREKLFF. The full variable domain, completed using reference TRBV30 and TRBJ1-4, is SQTIHQWPATLVQPVGSPLSLECTVEGTSNPNLYWYRQAAGRGLQLLFYSVGIGQISSEVPQNLSASRPQDRQFILSSKKLLLSDSGFYLCAWNPTGREKLFFGSGTQLSVL.

V is TRBV7-9 and J is TRBJ2-2; possible D gene TRBD2, 6 bases. The V end was cut by 3 bases, the J end by 3 bases, with 8 bases between. CDR1 is SEHNR and CDR2 is FQNEAQ in the germline V gene (reference sequence). The CDR3 totals 14 residues. This CDR3 is CASSFSGDTGELFF. The CDR3 coding sequence is TGTGCCAGCAGCTTTTCGGGGGACACCGGGGAGCTGTTTTTT.

The chain recombines TRBV19 with TRBJ2-7; 8 nucleotides align to TRBD1. The V and J ends lost 10 bases and 2 bases, in that order; junction bases with no gene match: 10. Germline loops: CDR1 LNHDA, CDR2 SQIVND (reference sequence). The CDR3 contains 14 residues. The CDR3 is CATQQGQGTYEQYF. DNA of the CDR3: TGTGCCACCCAGCAAGGACAGGGAACCTACGAGCAGTACTTC.

V usage is TRBV11-2 and J usage is TRBJ1-3, with D possibly being TRBD1 (5 bases). There are 12 residues in the CDR3. CDR1 and CDR2 from the germline V gene are SGHAT and FQNNGV. Trimming stripped 6 bases from V and 7 bases from J, with 10 bases between. This CDR3 reads CASRKTANTIYF. In DNA form, the CDR3 reads TGTGCCAGCAGAAAGACAGCGAACACCATATATTTT.

This clone was picked up a small number of times. The CDR3 DNA sequence: TGTGCCAGCAGTGAACCACTGGGGGCCGACTTAGATTACACCTTC. This codes for CASSEPLGADLDYTF. This chain links TRBV2 with TRBJ1-2, with a weak D call TRBD1 (6 bases). Trimming pared 2 bases from V and 11 bases from J, leaving 21 bases between. The CDR3 is 15 residues long. Germline V CDR1 and CDR2: SNHLY, FYNNEI.

The chain joins TRBV6-6 to TRBJ1-1; D remains unclear. There are 13 residues in the CDR3. From germline, CDR1 is MNHNY and CDR2 SVGAGI (reference sequence). Trimming took 5 bases from V and 5 from J, leaving 12 bases between them. CDR3 amino acids: CASSVGPGTEAFF. As DNA, the CDR3 is TGTGCCAGCAGTGTGGGCCCGGGGACTGAAGCTTTCTTT.

The chain is built from TRBV19 and TRBJ1-1; no firm D call. The CDR3 is made up of 14 amino acids. Germline CDR1 LNHDA, CDR2 SQIVND (reference sequence). The germline V and J ends were trimmed by 5 bases and 5 bases, with 15 bases remaining between them. CDR3 sequence reads: CASSPRPWETEAFF. In DNA form, the CDR3 reads TGTGCCAGTAGTCCTAGACCCTGGGAGACTGAAGCTTTCTTT.

This clone was recorded once. This rearrangement joins TRBV7-9 to TRBJ2-5, with D unclear. The ends were cut back, 0 bases at V and 5 bases at J, with 7 bases in the middle. Germline CDR1 is SEHNR and CDR2 is FQNEAQ (reference sequence). The CDR3 spans 13 residues. CDR3 in DNA: TGTGCCAGCAGCTTAGCCGGATCCGAGACCCAGTACTTC. It yields the protein CASSLAGSETQYF. Based on the CDR3 plus reference TRBV7-9 and TRBJ2-5, the full variable domain is DTGVSQNPRHKITKRGQNVTFRCDPISEHNRLYWYRQTLGQGPEFLTYFQNEAQLEKSRLLSDRFSAERPKGSFSTLEIQRTEQGDSAMYLCASSLAGSETQYFGPGTRLLVL.

In DNA form, the CDR3 reads TGTGCCATCAGTTTGAACACTGAAGCTTTCTTT. Amino acid sequence: CAISLNTEAFF. The rearrangement uses TRBV10-3 and TRBJ1-1; D is unresolved. The germline gives CDR1 ENHRY, CDR2 SYGVKD. This CDR3 has 11 amino acids. Trimming stripped 5 bases from V and 0 bases from J, with 1 base between.

This clone was recorded a few times. The gene calls are TRBV9 and TRBJ2-7; 9 nucleotides match TRBD1. The CDR3 spans 14 residues. V was clipped by 0 bases and J by 6 bases; unmatched bases: 4. CDR1 is SGDLS, CDR2 YYNGEE, per germline. The CDR3 loop reads CASSVAATGGEQYF. CDR3 nucleotides: TGTGCCAGCAGCGTAGCCGCGACAGGGGGCGAGCAGTACTTC.

V and J are TRBV18 and TRBJ1-3; weak D call: TRBD1 (6 bases). V lost 6 bases, J lost 4 bases, and 22 bases lay in between. Germline CDR1 and CDR2: KGHSH and LQKENI. CDR3 length: 17 residues. Here the CDR3 reads CASSPSPAGAAGNTIYF. CDR3 DNA: TGTGCCAGCTCGCCCAGTCCGGCGGGGGCGGCGGGAAACACCATATATTTT.

This chain joins TRBV5-8 and TRBJ2-4; the D is unclear. CDR3 length: 15 residues. V shed 1 base and J shed 4 bases, with 12 bases lying between them. Germline loops: CDR1 SGHTS, CDR2 YDEGEE. The CDR3 DNA follows: TGTGCCAGCAGCTTGCGGCTAGTGGGGAAAAACATTCAGTACTTC. It encodes CASSLRLVGKNIQYF.

The gene calls are TRBV7-8 and TRBJ1-2, with TRBD1 matching over 7 bases. This CDR3 region has 13 residues. The V gene end was trimmed by 5 bases and the J gene end by 2 bases; junction bases not matched to a gene: 2. Germline assignment: CDR1 SGHVS and CDR2 FQNEAQ. In nucleotides, the CDR3 is TGTGCCAGCAGCCTGGGACAGAACTATGGCTACACCTTC. Its translation: CASSLGQNYGYTF.

The genes are TRBV29-1 and TRBJ1-2; TRBD1 might be the D (5 bases). V lost 4 bases and J lost 2, with 14 bases in between. The CDR3 runs to 14 residues. Germline CDR1 and CDR2: SQVTM and ANQGSEA. The chain's CDR3 is CSVARDANNYGYTF. CDR3 nucleotides: TGCAGCGTTGCTCGGGACGCAAACAACTATGGCTACACCTTC.

This clone was counted a single time. The chain uses TRBV19 and TRBJ2-2; D possibly corresponds to TRBD2 (6 bases). The V end lost 5 bases, the J end lost 7 bases, and 11 bases lay between the germline ends. CDR3 length equals 13 residues. Germline lookup yields CDR1 LNHDA and CDR2 SQIVND (reference sequence). The CDR3 DNA reads as TGTGCCAGTAGTCCGCAGGGAGGCGGGGAGCTGTTTTTT. This gives the protein CASSPQGGGELFF. The complete variable domain, with remaining parts taken from reference TRBV19 and TRBJ2-2, reads DGGITQSPKYLFRKEGQNVTLSCEQNLNHDAMYWYRQDPGQGLRLIYYSQIVNDFQKGDIAEGYSVSREKKESFPLTVTSAQKNPTAFYLCASSPQGGGELFFGEGSRLTVL.

This chain joins TRBV29-1 and TRBJ1-2; D remains unclear. This CDR3 spans 12 amino acids. Per the germline V gene, CDR1 is SQVTM and CDR2 is ANQGSEA. The ends were cut back, 3 bases at V and 0 bases at J, with 5 bases in the middle. The CDR3, as DNA: TGCAGCGTTGATTTGGCTAACTATGGCTACACCTTC. It yields the protein CSVDLANYGYTF.

The V and J genes are TRBV2 and TRBJ2-1; D possibly corresponds to TRBD2 (6 bases). V lost 8 bases, J lost 7 bases, and 15 bases lay in between. The CDR3 has 13 amino acids. Looked up from germline, CDR1 is SNHLY and CDR2 is FYNNEI. The CDR3 DNA sequence: TGTGCCAGCTTCGGAACTAGCACGAATGAGCAGTTCTTC. Translating gives CASFGTSTNEQFF. Supplemented by reference TRBV2 and TRBJ2-1, the full variable domain reads EPEVTQTPSHQVTQMGQEVILRCVPISNHLYFYWYRQILGQKVEFLVSFYNNEISEKSEIFDDQFSVERPDGSNFTLKIRSTKLEDSAMYFCASFGTSTNEQFFGPGTRLTVL.

The CDR3 nucleotides read TGCAGCGTTATCCGGGACAGATCCCAAGAGACCCAGTACTTC. Encoded protein: CSVIRDRSQETQYF. The chain has TRBV29-1 and TRBJ2-5, with 7 bases fitting TRBD1. The CDR3 is 14 residues long. With 5 bases clipped from V and 1 base from J, the junction kept 7 bases outside the gene matches. Per the germline V gene, CDR1 is SQVTM and CDR2 is ANQGSEA.

This rearrangement joins TRBV5-4 to TRBJ2-3, with 7 positions matching TRBD2. V shed 0 bases, J shed 3 bases, and the junction held 4 bases outside the gene matches. This CDR3 comprises 15 residues. CDR1 is SGHNT, CDR2 YYREEE, per germline (reference sequence). CDR3 amino acids: CASSLGGSKTDTQYF. CDR3 DNA sequence: TGTGCCAGCAGCTTGGGCGGGAGTAAGACAGATACGCAGTATTTT.

The rearrangement links TRBV29-1 to TRBJ2-2; D tentatively fits TRBD1 or TRBD2 (6 bases each). CDR3 length: 14 residues. Germline V gene lookup returns CDR1 SQVTM and CDR2 ANQGSEA. The V end lost 4 bases, the J end lost 6 bases, and 15 bases lay between the germline ends. The CDR3 region has the DNA TGCAGCGTTGCATCGGGGGCTCGGGCCGGGGAGCTGTTTTTT. Translated, it gives CSVASGARAGELFF.